Each of the 29 T cell receptor beta chains below was sequenced from the same sample in a study of cytomegalovirus exposure and HLA in healthy donors. It was with 60 Vbeta and 13 Jbeta primers that the PCR ran. This table comes from immunoSEQ multiplex PCR, and its TCRdb copy is limited to in-frame clones, with some not included. Of 150,000 to 200,000 clones listed, about 86% were seen once; the top ten hold around 2%. What was sequenced was PBMCs. The source of these receptors is a woman aged 18-29 years in good health and CMV-seropositive.

The rearrangement links TRBV4-1 to TRBJ1-2; D ambiguous. The CDR3 runs 13 residues. V lost 1 base and J lost 13, with 16 bases in between. Germline lookup yields CDR1 MGHRA and CDR2 YSYEKL. The CDR3 nucleotides read TGCGCCAGCAGCCAAGGAGGGCTGGGCGACGCCACCTTC. It codes for CASSQGGLGDATF.

The gene calls are TRBV18 and TRBJ2-7; D gene unclear. Germline V gene lookup returns CDR1 KGHSH and CDR2 LQKENI. V lost 3 bases, J lost 0 bases, and 6 bases lay in between. CDR3 length equals 13 residues. This CDR3 is CASSPAVSYEQYF. CDR3 DNA sequence: TGTGCCAGCTCACCCGCAGTCTCCTACGAGCAGTACTTC. Looking up the rest from reference TRBV18 and TRBJ2-7 gives the full variable domain: NAGVMQNPRHLVRRRGQEARLRCSPMKGHSHVYWYRQLPEEGLKFMVYLQKENIIDESGMPKERFSAEFPKEGPSILRIQQVVRGDSAAYFCASSPAVSYEQYFGPGTRLTVT.

The chain is built from TRBV2 and TRBJ1-1; D call uncertain. Deletions cut 3 bases from V and 8 bases from J, with 16 bases between. The CDR3 spans 14 residues. Per germline, CDR1 SNHLY and CDR2 FYNNEI. The CDR3 reads CASSDTGLFREAFF. The CDR3 DNA follows: TGTGCCAGCAGTGACACGGGGTTATTTAGGGAAGCTTTCTTT.

V and J are TRBV7-2 and TRBJ2-7; D gene uncertain. This CDR3 spans 15 amino acids. The germline V and J ends were trimmed by 1 base and 3 bases, with 13 bases remaining between them. The germline V gene encodes CDR1 SGHTA and CDR2 FQGNSA. For the CDR3, the DNA is TGTGCCAGCAGCTTAGACTCTCTCCCCCTCTACGAGCAGTACTTC. Amino acids: CASSLDSLPLYEQYF. Complete variable domain (other parts from reference TRBV7-2 and TRBJ2-7): GAGVSQSPSNKVTEKGKDVELRCDPISGHTALYWYRQSLGQGLEFLIYFQGNSAPDKSGLPSDRFSAERTGGSVSTLTIQRTQQEDSAVYLCASSLDSLPLYEQYFGPGTRLTVT.

CDR3 protein: CASSHTGGTEAFF. Here the CDR3 DNA reads TGTGCCAGCAGTCACACAGGGGGTACTGAAGCTTTCTTT. This chain uses TRBV14 with TRBJ1-1, with 8 bases fitting TRBD1. Germline CDR1 is SGHDN and CDR2 is FVKESK. CDR3 size: 13 residues. Unmatched junction bases numbered 5, after V lost 6 bases and J lost 5 bases.

The chain uses TRBV30 and TRBJ1-2; D is unresolved. Germline lookup yields CDR1 GTSNPN and CDR2 SVGIG (reference sequence). The V and J ends lost 2 bases and 5 bases respectively, with 12 bases between them. CDR3 length: 13 amino acids. The CDR3 is CAWSPTRLYGYTF. Here the CDR3 DNA reads TGTGCCTGGAGTCCCACCCGGTTATATGGCTACACCTTC.

The V and J genes are TRBV5-1 and TRBJ1-1; D gene unclear. V was pared by 0 bases and J by 7 bases, with 10 bases between. Germline CDR1 reads SGHRS; CDR2 reads YFSETQ. The length of the CDR3 is 13 residues. DNA for the CDR3: TGCGCCAGCAGCTTGGAAAGGCGACTTGAAGCTTTCTTT. It codes for CASSLERRLEAFF. Using reference TRBV5-1 and TRBJ1-1 for the parts outside the CDR3, the full variable domain is KAGVTQTPRYLIKTRGQQVTLSCSPISGHRSVSWYQQTPGQGLQFLFEYFSETQRNKGNFPGRFSGRQFSNSRSEMNVSTLELGDSALYLCASSLERRLEAFFGQGTRLTVV.

This clone appeared a few times. The chain recombines TRBV9 with TRBJ2-2; the match to TRBD2 covers 7 bases. With V trimmed by 0 bases and J by 1 base, 3 bases remained unmatched. From germline, CDR1 is SGDLS and CDR2 YYNGEE. The CDR3 is 16 amino acids. The CDR3 sequence: CASSVEVAGNTGELFF. As DNA, the CDR3 is TGTGCCAGCAGCGTAGAAGTAGCGGGGAACACCGGGGAGCTGTTTTTT.

V usage is TRBV30 and J usage is TRBJ2-2, with TRBD1 matching over 10 bases. Germline-derived CDR1 and CDR2 are GTSNPN and SVGIG (reference sequence). The CDR3 length is 14 residues. Trimming took 8 bases from V and 1 from J; bases not matched to a gene: 4. This CDR3 is CAGGQGVNTGELFF. CDR3 DNA sequence: TGTGCCGGAGGACAGGGGGTGAACACCGGGGAGCTGTTTTTT.

The rearrangement links TRBV7-2 to TRBJ2-1; D possibly corresponds to TRBD2 (6 bases). V shed 5 bases and J shed 9 bases, with 14 bases lying between them. Germline assignment: CDR1 SGHTA and CDR2 FQGNSA. CDR3 size: 13 residues. CDR3 loop: CASSERLVLEQFF. CDR3 nucleotides: TGTGCCAGCAGCGAAAGACTAGTTCTTGAGCAGTTCTTC. Full variable domain (missing parts from reference TRBV7-2 and TRBJ2-1): GAGVSQSPSNKVTEKGKDVELRCDPISGHTALYWYRQSLGQGLEFLIYFQGNSAPDKSGLPSDRFSAERTGGSVSTLTIQRTQQEDSAVYLCASSERLVLEQFFGPGTRLTVL.

This chain joins TRBV4-3 and TRBJ1-6; D gene uncertain. Germline V CDR1 and CDR2: LGHNA, YSLEER. This CDR3 has 16 residues. V was trimmed by 0 bases and J by 10 bases, leaving 16 bases between them. The CDR3 DNA sequence: TGCGCCAGCAGCCAAGATCTGAGGAGGATTTCGTCACCCCTCCACTTT. Its protein is CASSQDLRRISSPLHF.

This rearrangement joins TRBV25-1 to TRBJ1-2, with D possibly being TRBD1 (5 bases). V was cut by 3 bases and J by 4 bases, with 12 bases left in between. This CDR3 spans 14 amino acids. CDR1 MGHDK and CDR2 SYGVNS come from the germline V gene. Here the CDR3 reads CASSESTAPYGYTF. DNA for the CDR3: TGTGCCAGCAGTGAGTCGACAGCTCCCTATGGCTACACCTTC.

The V gene is TRBV6-1, the J gene TRBJ2-5, with 8 bases that match TRBD1. CDR1 is MNHNS, CDR2 SASEGT, per germline. The CDR3 is 17 residues long. Unmatched junction bases numbered 7, after V lost 0 bases and J lost 1 base. The CDR3 nucleotides are TGTGCCAGCAGTGAAGCGACTAGGACAGGGCTCCAAGAGACCCAGTACTTC. Its translation: CASSEATRTGLQETQYF.

The chain couples TRBV9 to TRBJ1-2; 7 bases align to TRBD1. V shed 3 bases and J 5 bases; nucleotides not matched to a gene: 13. The germline gives CDR1 SGDLS, CDR2 YYNGEE. The CDR3 is made up of 16 amino acids. The CDR3 DNA reads as TGTGCCAGCAGCGCCCGAAGGTTAACAGGGGCGTATGGCTACACCTTC. Translating gives CASSARRLTGAYGYTF. The full variable domain, completed using reference TRBV9 and TRBJ1-2, is DSGVTQTPKHLITATGQRVTLRCSPRSGDLSVYWYQQSLDQGLQFLIQYYNGEERAKGNILERFSAQQFPDLHSELNLSSLELGDSALYFCASSARRLTGAYGYTFGSGTRLTVV.

The chain combines TRBV19 with TRBJ2-3, with D perhaps matching TRBD1 (5 bases). The CDR3 is 13 residues long. V shed 7 bases and J shed 6 bases, with 14 bases lying between them. Germline-derived CDR1 and CDR2 are LNHDA and SQIVND (reference sequence). DNA for the CDR3: TGTGCCAGTAAAAGTGGGGCCGTGGATACGCAGTATTTT. Amino acids: CASKSGAVDTQYF.

The J gene is TRBJ1-5, the V gene TRBV19; 7 bases agree with TRBD1. Germline CDR1 and CDR2: LNHDA and SQIVND (reference sequence). This CDR3 has 16 residues. Unmatched junction bases numbered 8, after V lost 6 bases and J lost 0 bases. CDR3: CASRGEGAHSNQPQHF. CDR3 DNA: TGTGCCAGTAGGGGCGAGGGGGCCCATAGCAATCAGCCCCAGCATTTT.

V usage is TRBV5-4 and J usage is TRBJ2-5; 9 bases are a match to TRBD1. CDR1 is SGHNT and CDR2 is YYREEE in the germline V gene (reference sequence). This CDR3 spans 15 amino acids. The ends lost 2 bases at V and 4 bases at J; junction bases unmatched: 6. The DNA for the CDR3 is TGTGCCAGCAGCTTAGGGGGACAGGGAGGAGAGACCCAGTACTTC. Amino acid sequence: CASSLGGQGGETQYF.

This chain links TRBV29-1 with TRBJ1-1, with D unresolved. The CDR3 sequence is 13 residues long. Germline CDR1 SQVTM, CDR2 ANQGSEA. Deletions cut 3 bases from V and 2 bases from J, with 10 bases between. The CDR3 loop reads CSVESTANTEAFF. The CDR3 nucleotides are TGCAGCGTTGAGAGCACAGCCAACACTGAAGCTTTCTTT. The full variable domain, rest sourced from reference TRBV29-1 and TRBJ1-1, is SAVISQKPSRDICQRGTSLTIQCQVDSQVTMMFWYRQQPGQSLTLIATANQGSEATYESGFVIDKFPISRPNLTFSTLTVSNMSPEDSSIYLCSVESTANTEAFFGQGTRLTVV.

The V call is TRBV4-3, the J call TRBJ1-5; maybe TRBD1 (5 bases). The germline V and J ends were trimmed by 4 bases and 10 bases, with 20 bases remaining between them. Germline V gene lookup returns CDR1 LGHNA and CDR2 YSLEER. The length of the CDR3 is 15 residues. The CDR3 nucleotides read TGCGCCAGCAGCCTTCGGGCGGGGGGTCTAGGACCCCAGCATTTT. Its translation: CASSLRAGGLGPQHF.

This chain uses TRBV5-4 with TRBJ1-4, with a tentative D call TRBD1 (6 bases). The germline gives CDR1 SGHNT, CDR2 YYREEE (reference sequence). The CDR3 length is 15 residues. V was clipped by 3 bases and J by 8 bases, with 17 bases between them. The CDR3 DNA reads TGTGCCAGCAGCTCCGGCACAGGGAGAGGAGAAAAACTGTTTTTT. Its protein product is CASSSGTGRGEKLFF.

This chain links TRBV30 with TRBJ2-5; 10 bases are a match to TRBD2. The CDR3 length is 14 residues. V gave up 3 bases and J gave up 4 bases; unmatched junction bases: 5. Germline V gives CDR1 GTSNPN, CDR2 SVGIG (reference sequence). The DNA for the CDR3 is TGTGCCTGGAGCCTAACTAGCGGGGTAGAGACCCAGTACTTC. Translating gives CAWSLTSGVETQYF.

The V gene is TRBV10-1, the J gene TRBJ2-3; 8 nucleotides align to TRBD2. J was trimmed by 6 bases and V by 5 bases; bases with no gene match: 10. Germline CDR1 is WNHNN and CDR2 is SYGVQD (reference sequence). The CDR3 is 15 amino acids. CDR3: CASSCPGGGRDTQYF. The CDR3 region has the DNA TGCGCCAGCAGTTGCCCCGGGGGGGGGCGGGATACGCAGTATTTT.

V usage is TRBV27 and J usage is TRBJ1-6; no clear D. Trimming shortened V by 4 bases and J by 6 bases, and 13 bases separated the two germline ends. Germline V gene lookup returns CDR1 MNHEY and CDR2 SMNVEV (reference sequence). The CDR3 consists of 15 residues. The CDR3 DNA reads as TGTGCCAGCAGTTACTCCCCGTACTCTAATTCACCCCTCCACTTT. Protein: CASSYSPYSNSPLHF.

This rearrangement joins TRBV6-1 to TRBJ2-5; tentative D call: TRBD2 (6 bases). Trimming took 4 bases from V and 5 from J, leaving 17 bases between them. The germline V gene has CDR1 MNHNS and CDR2 SASEGT. The length of the CDR3 is 15 residues. CDR3 in amino acids: CASSARAASVETQYF. CDR3 DNA: TGTGCCAGCAGTGCTCGGGCGGCTAGCGTGGAGACCCAGTACTTC.

CDR3 loop: CASRGTLGEQFF. The CDR3 DNA is TGTGCCAGCAGGGGGACTTTGGGAGAGCAGTTCTTC. The chain carries TRBV28 and TRBJ2-1; perhaps TRBD2 as D (6 bases). Germline assignment: CDR1 MDHEN and CDR2 SYDVKM. The CDR3 extends over 12 amino acids. The V end lost 6 bases, the J end lost 10 bases, and 13 bases lay between the germline ends.

The chain uses TRBV5-6 and TRBJ1-6; D might be TRBD1 (5 bases). The germline V and J ends were trimmed by 4 bases and 3 bases, with 14 bases remaining between them. CDR1 SGHDT and CDR2 YYEEEE come from the germline V gene. The CDR3 length is 16 residues. The CDR3 region is CASSHGFDSYNSPLHF. CDR3 bases: TGTGCCAGCAGCCACGGCTTTGACAGCTATAATTCACCCCTCCACTTT.

The chain is built from TRBV4-2 and TRBJ1-1; TRBD1 aligns across 10 bases. CDR3 length equals 15 residues. J lost 11 bases, V lost 3 bases, and 12 bases had no gene match. CDR1 and CDR2 from the germline V gene are LGHNA and YNFKEQ. The CDR3 spells CASSHPTGGAFYAFF. The CDR3 nucleotides read TGTGCCAGCAGCCATCCGACAGGGGGCGCGTTTTACGCTTTCTTT.

V is TRBV1 and J is TRBJ2-5; the DNA was not used to check the table's D call, TRBD2. TRBV1 is recorded as a pseudogene. CDR3 length equals 13 residues. The CDR3 nucleotides are TGCACCCCAGAGTCGGGGGGCCAAGAGACCCAGTACTTC. Protein product: CTPESGGQETQYF.

V gene TRBV11-2 combines with J gene TRBJ2-2; 10 nucleotides match TRBD2. Germline V lookup: CDR1 SGHAT, CDR2 FQNNGV. V lost 3 bases and J lost 2; bases outside the gene matches: 3. The CDR3 runs 16 residues. CDR3 residues: CASSFSGGINTGELFF. CDR3 nucleotide sequence: TGTGCCAGCAGCTTTAGCGGGGGGATTAACACCGGGGAGCTGTTTTTT.